A single sample is the source of the 27 T cell receptor beta chains below, sequenced in a study of CD8 T cells in ankylosing spondylitis. TCRdb used MiXCR to reprocess the 5' RACE reads, holding one entry per CDR3 protein. The sample lists 200,000 or so distinct CDR3 sequences, roughly 24% occurring once. The sample was blood, either unsorted or a sorted T cell fraction (not recorded which). The receptors stem from a male donor with ankylosing spondylitis or in good health (not recorded which).

As regards this clonotype: This clone may be a read error of a much larger clone one base away. V usage is TRBV20-1 and J usage is TRBJ2-3, with 8 bases fitting TRBD2. This CDR3 has 13 residues. Germline loops: CDR1 DFQATT, CDR2 SNEGSKA (reference sequence). This CDR3 is CRMVAGITDTQYF. The CDR3 coding sequence is TGCAGGATGGTAGCGGGAATCACAGATACGCAGTATTTT.

This clonotype was seen at least ten times. V and J are TRBV6-5 and TRBJ2-1, with D perhaps TRBD2 (5 bases). The CDR3 has 16 amino acids. Germline CDR1 and CDR2: MNHEY and SVGAGI. Between the trimmed V and J ends, which lost 0 bases and 0 bases, there was a span of 9 bases. The CDR3 DNA follows: TGTGCCAGCAGTTACTCTTCGGGAAACTCCTACAATGAGCAGTTCTTC. Translating gives CASSYSSGNSYNEQFF.

The chain recombines TRBV10-3 with TRBJ1-5; D not resolved. Trimming removed 4 bases at V and 3 bases at J, with 4 bases between. CDR3 length: 12 amino acids. The germline V gene has CDR1 ENHRY and CDR2 SYGVKD. CDR3 loop: CAISGANQPQHF. Written as DNA, the CDR3 is TGTGCCATCAGTGGTGCCAATCAGCCCCAGCATTTT.

The CDR3 DNA sequence: TGCAGTGCTAGGGAGGGGGCAGGGGGGAATCAGCCCCAGCATTTT. This gives the protein CSAREGAGGNQPQHF. The genes are TRBV20-1 and TRBJ1-5, with 7 bases aligning to TRBD1. The junction had 9 bases not matched to a gene; V was cut back by 3 bases and J by 4 bases. The CDR3 runs to 15 residues. Germline V gene data show CDR1 as DFQATT and CDR2 as SNEGSKA (reference sequence).

This clonotype was seen many times. CDR3: CASSLDDSYNEQFF. CDR3 in DNA: TGCGCCAGCAGCTTGGATGATTCCTACAATGAGCAGTTCTTC. This sequence joins TRBV5-1 and TRBJ2-1; D is unclear. This CDR3 spans 14 amino acids. Trimming stripped 0 bases from V and 1 base from J, with 5 bases between. Germline V lookup: CDR1 SGHRS, CDR2 YFSETQ.

The chain is built from TRBV4-1 and TRBJ2-7, with TRBD2 matching over 7 bases. Losses at the gene ends were 0 bases for V and 7 bases for J; bases not matched to a gene: 18. The germline gives CDR1 MGHRA, CDR2 YSYEKL. The CDR3 totals 18 residues. The CDR3: CASSQDFGGTTTLSEQYF. The CDR3 DNA is TGCGCCAGCAGCCAAGATTTCGGAGGGACTACCACTCTTAGTGAGCAGTACTTC.

At least ten counts were recorded for this clonotype. V gene TRBV5-1 combines with J gene TRBJ2-7, with 14 bases identical to TRBD2. Germline values: CDR1 SGHRS, CDR2 YFSETQ. The V segment lost 4 bases and the J segment 6 bases; nucleotides outside the gene matches: 6. The CDR3 runs 15 residues. The chain's CDR3 is CASSLGLAGGLEQYF. The CDR3 DNA reads as TGCGCCAGCAGCCTAGGACTAGCGGGAGGTCTCGAGCAGTACTTC.

At least ten counts were recorded for this clonotype. V gene TRBV10-3 combines with J gene TRBJ2-7; no firm D call. Germline V gene sequence: CDR1 ENHRY, CDR2 SYGVKD. The CDR3 loop spans 11 amino acids. Trimming cost V 3 bases and J 7 bases, with 7 bases left between them. DNA of the CDR3: TGTGCCATCAGTGAAGGTAGGGAGCAGTACTTC. Amino acid sequence: CAISEGREQYF.

This clonotype was detected many times. The genes are TRBV21-1 and TRBJ2-1; the table's D call TRBD1 went unverified against the DNA. TRBV21-1 is classified as a pseudogene. The CDR3 length is 21 residues. CDR3 in DNA: TGTGCCAGCAGCGAAGTCATACCGGGACAGGGCGGGGGATTTAACTACAATGAGCAGTTCTTC. Translated: CASSEVIPGQGGGFNYNEQFF.

DNA for the CDR3: TGCAGCGTTGTAACCGGTTACTACAATGAGCAGTTCTTC. Translated: CSVVTGYYNEQFF. The chain recombines TRBV29-1 with TRBJ2-1; D is ambiguous. V lost 4 bases and J 3 bases, leaving 10 bases between the germline ends. There are 13 residues in the CDR3. The germline V gene encodes CDR1 SQVTM and CDR2 ANQGSEA.

This sequence joins TRBV24-1 and TRBJ2-5; 8 bases are shared with TRBD1. CDR1 and CDR2 from the germline V gene are KGHDR and SFDVKD. Losses at the gene ends were 4 bases for V and 5 bases for J; bases not matched to a gene: 8. The CDR3 contains 15 residues. Written as DNA, the CDR3 is TGTGCCACCAGTGACCCTGGACAGGGCCACGAGACCCAGTACTTC. It translates to CATSDPGQGHETQYF.

This clonotype was recorded many times. The chain links TRBV4-3 to TRBJ2-7, with 7 nucleotides matching TRBD2. The CDR3 consists of 15 residues. J was trimmed by 4 bases and V by 0 bases; bases with no gene match: 6. Per germline, CDR1 LGHNA and CDR2 YSLEER. The CDR3 nucleotides are TGCGCCAGCAGCCAAGATGTCGGCGGGAGATACGAGCAGTACTTC. It translates to CASSQDVGGRYEQYF.

This clonotype was recorded many times. The V and J genes are TRBV5-4 and TRBJ2-1; no clear D gene. Germline CDR1 is SGHNT and CDR2 is YYREEE (reference sequence). V was shortened by 4 bases and J by 8 bases, with 10 bases between the two germline ends. The CDR3 loop spans 12 amino acids. CDR3: CASSSLKHEQFF. CDR3 DNA sequence: TGTGCCAGCAGCAGCCTGAAGCATGAGCAGTTCTTC.

The chain employs TRBV7-3 and TRBJ2-1; 12 nucleotides line up with TRBD2. The germline V gene has CDR1 SGHTA and CDR2 FQGTGA. Trimming took 5 bases from V and 11 from J; bases not matched to a gene: 4. The CDR3 runs 13 residues. CDR3 bases: TGTGCCAGCAGCCGGACTAGCGGGAATAAGCAGTTCTTC. The encoded protein is CASSRTSGNKQFF. Variable domain in full (rest from reference TRBV7-3 and TRBJ2-1): GAGVSQTPSNKVTEKGKYVELRCDPISGHTALYWYRQSLGQGPEFLIYFQGTGAADDSGLPNDRFFAVRPEGSVSTLKIQRTERGDSAVYLCASSRTSGNKQFFGPGTRLTVL.

The CDR3 DNA reads TGTGCCAGCACCAACTCTAATCAGGGGGTCGAGCAGTACTTC. This codes for CASTNSNQGVEQYF. The V call is TRBV12-3 or TRBV12-4, the J call TRBJ2-7; 7 bases agree with TRBD1. The CDR3 runs to 14 residues. Trimming cost V 7 bases and J 6 bases; bases outside gene matches: 12.

This sequence joins TRBV7-2 and TRBJ2-1, with D hard to call. Germline V lookup: CDR1 SGHTA, CDR2 FQGNSA. V gave up 2 bases and J gave up 13 bases, with 15 bases separating them. This CDR3 spans 13 amino acids. The CDR3 bases are TGTGCCAGCAGCTTATCGGTAGCCCCTCTCCAGTTCTTC. Protein: CASSLSVAPLQFF. Full variable domain (remainder filled in from reference TRBV7-2 and TRBJ2-1): GAGVSQSPSNKVTEKGKDVELRCDPISGHTALYWYRQSLGQGLEFLIYFQGNSAPDKSGLPSDRFSAERTGGSVSTLTIQRTQQEDSAVYLCASSLSVAPLQFFGPGTRLTVL.

The chain employs TRBV6-2 or TRBV6-3 and TRBJ2-1; possible D gene TRBD2, 6 bases. CDR3 length: 15 amino acids. Trimming removed 5 bases at V and 1 base at J, with 12 bases between. The germline V gene encodes CDR1 MNHEY and CDR2 SVGEGT. CDR3 sequence reads: CASSLGTLSYNEQFF. For the CDR3, the DNA is TGTGCCAGCAGTCTCGGGACTTTATCCTACAATGAGCAGTTCTTC.

This clonotype came up many times. The chain is built from TRBV12-3 or TRBV12-4 and TRBJ1-1; TRBD1 aligns across 8 bases. CDR3 length: 14 residues. The J segment lost 3 bases and the V segment lost 6 bases, leaving 6 bases of the junction unmatched. This CDR3 reads CASRGTGPYTEAFF. The CDR3 DNA reads as TGTGCCAGCAGGGGGACAGGCCCTTACACTGAAGCTTTCTTT.

This clonotype came up many times. V is TRBV12-3 or TRBV12-4 and J is TRBJ1-2, with 8 bases matching TRBD1. The CDR3 has 14 amino acids. V gave up 1 base and J gave up 7 bases; unmatched junction bases: 5. The CDR3 protein is CASSLVQGAVGYTF. CDR3 bases: TGTGCCAGCAGTTTAGTTCAGGGGGCAGTTGGCTACACCTTC.

In this sample, this clonotype turned up a few times. The genes are TRBV9 and TRBJ1-6; TRBD1 matches 7 bases. Trimming cost V 7 bases and J 8 bases; bases outside gene matches: 9. The CDR3 loop spans 14 amino acids. CDR1 is SGDLS, CDR2 YYNGEE, per germline. CDR3 sequence: CASAPGQFDSPLHF. CDR3 nucleotide sequence: TGTGCCAGCGCTCCGGGACAGTTTGATTCACCCCTCCACTTT.

The rearrangement joins TRBV4-1 to TRBJ2-2; D is possibly TRBD2 (8 bases). The V end was cut by 0 bases, the J end by 9 bases, with 17 bases between. The CDR3 is 16 amino acids. Germline loops: CDR1 MGHRA, CDR2 YSYEKL. For the CDR3, the DNA is TGCGCCAGCAGCCAAGATGGGACTAGGGGGCCTAGGGAGCTGTTTTTT. Its protein is CASSQDGTRGPRELFF.

This clonotype was counted ten times or more. The chain has TRBV5-1 and TRBJ2-3; 8 bases align to TRBD2. Trimming cost V 2 bases and J 3 bases; bases outside gene matches: 2. The length of the CDR3 is 14 residues. Germline V lookup: CDR1 SGHRS, CDR2 YFSETQ. The CDR3 DNA reads TGCGCCAGCAGCTTACTAGCGGCTACAGATACGCAGTATTTT. This gives the protein CASSLLAATDTQYF. The full variable domain, its missing parts supplied by reference TRBV5-1 and TRBJ2-3, is KAGVTQTPRYLIKTRGQQVTLSCSPISGHRSVSWYQQTPGQGLQFLFEYFSETQRNKGNFPGRFSGRQFSNSRSEMNVSTLELGDSALYLCASSLLAATDTQYFGPGTRLTVL.

The chain has TRBV29-1 and TRBJ2-3; D is possibly TRBD1 (5 bases). The CDR3 runs to 13 residues. CDR1 and CDR2 (germline): SQVTM, ANQGSEA. V was cut by 2 bases and J by 9 bases, with 15 bases left in between. CDR3 nucleotide sequence: TGCAGCGTTGAATTCGAACGGCAGGGCACGCAGTATTTT. Translation gives CSVEFERQGTQYF.

This clonotype was detected ten times or more. This chain joins TRBV14 and TRBJ2-1; no definite D call. The CDR3 has 15 amino acids. The V end was cut by 1 base, the J end by 13 bases, with 20 bases between. Looked up from germline, CDR1 is SGHDN and CDR2 is FVKESK. CDR3 nucleotide sequence: TGTGCCAGCAGCCAAGGGTCCGGCGGCAACCTCGGACAGTTCTTC. Its protein product is CASSQGSGGNLGQFF.

In its sample, this clonotype was seen many times. The chain links TRBV29-1 to TRBJ1-3, with D possibly being TRBD1 (6 bases). The CDR3 extends over 14 amino acids. The V gene's germline CDR1 is SQVTM and CDR2 ANQGSEA. Trimming pared 7 bases from V and 3 bases from J, leaving 16 bases between. The CDR3 nucleotides are TGCAGCGCTCTCGAACAGGGAGGTGGAAACACCATATATTTT. It encodes CSALEQGGGNTIYF. The complete variable domain, with remaining parts taken from reference TRBV29-1 and TRBJ1-3, reads SAVISQKPSRDICQRGTSLTIQCQVDSQVTMMFWYRQQPGQSLTLIATANQGSEATYESGFVIDKFPISRPNLTFSTLTVSNMSPEDSSIYLCSALEQGGGNTIYFGEGSWLTVV.

In its sample, this clonotype was seen a few times. The chain links TRBV12-3 or TRBV12-4 to TRBJ2-7; possible D gene TRBD1, 6 bases. V was clipped by 5 bases and J by 3 bases, with 11 bases between them. The CDR3 contains 13 residues. CDR3 loop: CASSRDTLYEQYF. CDR3 bases: TGTGCCAGCAGTCGGGACACCCTCTACGAGCAGTACTTC.

The chain links TRBV20-1 to TRBJ1-4; D call uncertain. V gave up 1 base and J gave up 5 bases, with 17 bases separating them. The CDR3 sequence is 16 residues long. From germline, CDR1 is DFQATT and CDR2 SNEGSKA (reference sequence). Here the CDR3 reads CSARVAEAERNEKLFF. As DNA, the CDR3 is TGCAGTGCTAGAGTTGCCGAGGCAGAAAGAAATGAAAAACTGTTTTTT.